The next 10 T cell receptor beta chains were all read from a single sample in a study of CD8+ T cells in alopecia areata listed by TCRdb under 2018. The time point label, as the study defines it: 4 weeks on oral tofacitinib. The label giving this sample's treatment or condition can be read as: oral pan-JAK inhibitor, 5-10 mg twice daily. The library was built by means of the immunoSEQ multiplex PCR assay. To provide template for TCR sequencing, every sample had RNA extracted and reverse transcribed into cDNA. This is the immuneACCESS table as TCRdb keeps it, with only in-frame sequences that have V and J called. A part of the clones is gone; compared with another copy, unresolved V genes explain less than half, and the rest is unexplained. This sample comprises approximately 210,000 clones, 64% of them detected only once. The top ten hold roughly 4.2% of the sample. The input for sequencing was CD4+ T cells sorted from blood, taken at week 4, from a patient treated with tofacitinib. The receptors were gathered from a human donor with alopecia areata.

In its sample, this clone was seen a few times. This sequence joins TRBV6-5 and TRBJ1-1; maybe TRBD1 (5 bases). The V end lost 6 bases, the J end lost 9 bases, and 14 bases lay between the germline ends. The CDR3 contains 12 residues. Germline CDR1 and CDR2: MNHEY and SVGAGI. CDR3 region: CASRGGGGQAFF. The DNA of the CDR3 is TGTGCCAGCAGGGGGGGAGGAGGCCAAGCTTTCTTT.

This clone was counted only a few times. V is TRBV29-1 and J is TRBJ1-1; 7 nucleotides agree with TRBD1. CDR3 length: 14 amino acids. With V trimmed by 6 bases and J by 1 base, 8 bases remained unmatched. Germline loops: CDR1 SQVTM, CDR2 ANQGSEA. CDR3 region: CSVAGQPSNTEAFF. The CDR3 region has the DNA TGCAGCGTCGCGGGACAGCCTTCGAACACTGAAGCTTTCTTT.

In this sample, this clone turned up a few times. The chain employs TRBV5-5 and TRBJ2-3, with D perhaps matching TRBD1 or TRBD2 (5 bases each). Trimming cost V 3 bases and J 6 bases, with 11 bases left between them. The CDR3 runs 13 residues. Germline assignment: CDR1 SGHKS and CDR2 YYEKEE (reference sequence). This CDR3 reads CASSWGSVDTQYF. CDR3 coding DNA: TGTGCCAGCAGCTGGGGGTCCGTCGATACGCAGTATTTT.

This clone has a handful of counts. The gene calls are TRBV7-2 and TRBJ1-1; unclear D gene. The CDR3 sequence is 14 residues long. The germline V gene encodes CDR1 SGHTA and CDR2 FQGNSA. The V gene lost 6 bases and the J gene lost 6 bases, with 17 bases spanning the gap. CDR3 amino acids: CASSGARARAEAFF. The DNA of the CDR3 is TGTGCCAGCAGTGGAGCCCGGGCAAGGGCTGAAGCTTTCTTT. Variable domain in full (rest from reference TRBV7-2 and TRBJ1-1): GAGVSQSPSNKVTEKGKDVELRCDPISGHTALYWYRQSLGQGLEFLIYFQGNSAPDKSGLPSDRFSAERTGGSVSTLTIQRTQQEDSAVYLCASSGARARAEAFFGQGTRLTVV.

The CDR3 DNA is TGTGCCAGCAGCCGGCGGACGGTTAACACCGGGGAGCTGTTTTTT. Amino acids: CASSRRTVNTGELFF. This chain links TRBV5-6 with TRBJ2-2; D is uncertain. The CDR3 runs to 15 residues. Per the germline V gene, CDR1 is SGHDT and CDR2 is YYEEEE. Trimming shortened V by 4 bases and J by 2 bases, and 12 bases separated the two germline ends. Full variable domain (outside the CDR3, taken from reference TRBV5-6 and TRBJ2-2): DAGVTQSPTHLIKTRGQQVTLRCSPKSGHDTVSWYQQALGQGPQFIFQYYEEEERQRGNFPDRFSGHQFPNYSSELNVNALLLGDSALYLCASSRRTVNTGELFFGEGSRLTVL.

This chain connects TRBV6-6 to TRBJ1-2; D perhaps matches TRBD1 (6 bases). Per germline, CDR1 MNHNY and CDR2 SVGAGI (reference sequence). Deletions cut 7 bases from V and 5 bases from J, with 11 bases between. This CDR3 region has 12 residues. In DNA, the CDR3 is TGTGCCAGCACCACAGGGTATTATGGCTACACCTTC. It specifies CASTTGYYGYTF.

There are a few counts of this clone. The chain is built from TRBV29-1 and TRBJ2-7; 7 nucleotides line up with TRBD1. The V gene end was trimmed by 4 bases and the J gene end by 6 bases; junction bases not matched to a gene: 6. In germline, CDR1 is SQVTM, CDR2 ANQGSEA. CDR3 length equals 12 residues. CDR3 in amino acids: CSVVQGFSEQYF. The CDR3 bases are TGCAGCGTTGTACAGGGGTTCAGCGAGCAGTACTTC.

The chain joins TRBV6-5 to TRBJ1-1; D possibly corresponds to TRBD1 (6 bases). The length of the CDR3 is 12 residues. CDR1 is MNHEY, CDR2 SVGAGI, per germline. Trimming pared 6 bases from V and 7 bases from J, leaving 12 bases between. The CDR3: CASSLRGREAFF. DNA of the CDR3: TGTGCCAGCAGCCTCAGGGGACGTGAAGCTTTCTTT.

This chain links TRBV29-1 with TRBJ1-1; unclear D gene. The CDR3 extends over 12 amino acids. CDR1 is SQVTM and CDR2 is ANQGSEA in the germline V gene. V lost 6 bases to trimming and J lost 5 bases, with 13 bases between them. CDR3 amino acids: CSVQKGGTEAFF. CDR3 in DNA: TGCAGCGTCCAAAAGGGTGGTACTGAAGCTTTCTTT.

The chain is built from TRBV25-1 and TRBJ1-1; a weak D match, TRBD1 (6 bases). V was cut by 0 bases and J by 1 base, with 9 bases left in between. This CDR3 comprises 15 residues. Per germline, CDR1 MGHDK and CDR2 SYGVNS. CDR3 sequence (DNA): TGTGCCAGCAGTGAATACGGACAGACGAACACTGAAGCTTTCTTT. It is translated as CASSEYGQTNTEAFF. Complete variable domain (other parts from reference TRBV25-1 and TRBJ1-1): EADIYQTPRYLVIGTGKKITLECSQTMGHDKMYWYQQDPGMELHLIHYSYGVNSTEKGDLSSESTVSRIRTEHFPLTLESARPSHTSQYLCASSEYGQTNTEAFFGQGTRLTVV.